This T cell receptor beta chain originates from a study of T-cell memory formation after mild COVID-19. CDR3 length: 14 residues. V shed 2 bases and J shed 2 bases, with 10 bases lying between them. CDR1 is SGDLS and CDR2 is YYNGEE in the germline V gene. TCRdb passed the 5' RACE reads through MiXCR, listing each CDR3 protein once. The repertoire consists of roughly 450,000 distinct CDR3 sequences, with over 15% occurring once and the leading ten covering 20% to 25%. Sequencing used PBMCs or a T cell subset sorted from them (not recorded which). The clonotype was recovered from a man between 18 and 35 years old who had mild COVID-19 (a few samples of this study predate the infection). Cell type and time point are not known. V gene TRBV9 combines with J gene TRBJ2-5, with D possibly matching TRBD1 (6 bases). This CDR3 reads CASSVWDNQETQYF. The CDR3 DNA follows: TGTGCCAGCAGCGTTTGGGACAATCAAGAGACCCAGTACTTC.